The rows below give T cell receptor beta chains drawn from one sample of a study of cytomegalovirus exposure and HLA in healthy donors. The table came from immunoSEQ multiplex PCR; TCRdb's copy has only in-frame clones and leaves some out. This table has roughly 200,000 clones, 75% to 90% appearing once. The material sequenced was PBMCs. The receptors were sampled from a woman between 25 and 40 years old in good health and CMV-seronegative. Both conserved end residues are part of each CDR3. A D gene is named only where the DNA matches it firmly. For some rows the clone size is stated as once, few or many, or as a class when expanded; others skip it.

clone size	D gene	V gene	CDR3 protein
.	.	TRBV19	CASSIPAGPNTEAFF
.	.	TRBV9	CASSGLQGREQFF
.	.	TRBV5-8	CASSSLLGGSTEAFF
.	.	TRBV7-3	CASSLTNIDTQYF
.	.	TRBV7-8	CASSHGTPPVDEQFF
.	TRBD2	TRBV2	CASSDISGGSYEQYF
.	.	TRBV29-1	CSVGAGAIQETQYF
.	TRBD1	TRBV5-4	CASSLNRGRLLEQFF
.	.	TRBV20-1	CSAAGATEAFF
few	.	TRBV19	CASSIISGANVLTF
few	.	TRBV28	CASSPMVPDYGYTF
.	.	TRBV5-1	CASSSIERGNEQFF
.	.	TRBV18	CASSPSRGSNQPQHF
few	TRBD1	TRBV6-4	CASSFSGGEQDTQYF
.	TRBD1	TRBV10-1	CASSVNDRGATNTGELFF
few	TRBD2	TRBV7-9	CASSLGSGRADNEQFF
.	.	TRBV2	CASSTQGLRYEQYF
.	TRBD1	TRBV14	CASSLHTGGRTGELFF
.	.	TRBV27	CASSFVGTSNGYTF
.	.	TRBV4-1	CASSSSEVSGNTIYF
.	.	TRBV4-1	CASSQGTTEAFF
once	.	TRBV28	CASSGNSNTGELFF
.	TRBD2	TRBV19	CASSILSGGYNEQFF
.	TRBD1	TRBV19	CASSIRDRLYEQYF
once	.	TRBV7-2	CASSFRGTLSGISYNEQFF
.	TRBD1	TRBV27	CASSPQTGTQEKLFF
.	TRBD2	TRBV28	CASSPYSGRRGGELFF
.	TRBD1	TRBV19	CASSIWTGETQYF
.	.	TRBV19	CASSISGAALGVSAQYF
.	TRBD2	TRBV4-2	CASSRLAGVGGELFF
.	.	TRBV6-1	CASRLGQYGYTF
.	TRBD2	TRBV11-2	CASSPLQRERPYEQYF
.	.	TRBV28	CASNPGGSQASQPQHF
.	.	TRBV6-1	CASSEALVSTDTQYF
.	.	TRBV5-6	CASSPGMGYGYTF
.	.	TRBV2	CASQRTTGNTEAFF
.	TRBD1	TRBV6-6	CASSYTHRGNTEAFF
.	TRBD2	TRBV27	CASTKSGRFGEQFF
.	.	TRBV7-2	CASTYDIYYTEAFF
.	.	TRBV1	CTSSQGQGKVSPLHF
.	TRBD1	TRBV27	CASSVQGQSNQPQHF
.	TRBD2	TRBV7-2	CASSLIAGVPLKQQFF
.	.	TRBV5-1	CASSPRAGYNEQFF
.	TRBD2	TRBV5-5	CASSHQRLAGDTGELFF
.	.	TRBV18	CASSANSRSTNEKLFF
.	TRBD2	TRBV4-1	CASSQDWLAGGFYNEQFF
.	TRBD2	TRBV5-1	CASSATTSGSGEQYF
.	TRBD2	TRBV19	CASSTHLGLAGESYEQYF
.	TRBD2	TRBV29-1	CSVEVRRGDIQYF
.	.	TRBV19	CASSGTGYNEQFF
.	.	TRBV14	CASSQWGAGELFF
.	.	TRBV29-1	CSVEEGVHEQFF